What follows are 7 T cell receptor beta chains derived from one specimen sequenced in a study of Tregs in tolerant kidney transplant recipients (dated by TCRdb to between 2018 and 2021). The library was obtained by the immunoSEQ multiplex PCR assay. TCRdb obtained this table from immuneACCESS and retained in-frame rearrangements with V and J assigned. These tables miss some clones; where compared with another copy, unresolved V genes account for less than half of the shortfall, and the remainder is unexplained. Within this sample are fewer than 55,000 clones, with approximately 90% of them counted one time only. About 14% of the sample is held by the ten biggest clonotypes. Related donors were used in the transplants with nonmyeloablative bone marrow transplantation, and mixed chimerism was transient in the human trials. The source was CD8+ T cells from blood (PBMCs), collected 12 months after the transplant. The receptor set was obtained from a human patient who received a combined kidney and bone marrow transplant. Because of the transplant, the T cells may be the graft donor's rather than the patient's own.

The chain's CDR3 is CASSQEWSSGRDEQFF. The DNA of the CDR3 is TGCGCCAGCAGCCAAGAGTGGTCTAGCGGGAGAGATGAGCAGTTCTTC. V and J are TRBV4-3 and TRBJ2-1; 10 nucleotides agree with TRBD2. CDR1 and CDR2 from the germline V gene are LGHNA and YSLEER. This CDR3 spans 16 amino acids. The V gene end was trimmed by 0 bases and the J gene end by 8 bases; junction bases not matched to a gene: 7.

The chain recombines TRBV9 with TRBJ2-4; D call uncertain. The CDR3 covers 14 residues. Germline V gives CDR1 SGDLS, CDR2 YYNGEE. V was clipped by 3 bases and J by 1 base, with 8 bases between them. The CDR3: CASSGEYAKNIQYF. Written as DNA, the CDR3 is TGTGCCAGCAGCGGAGAGTACGCCAAAAACATTCAGTACTTC.

The chain combines TRBV6-5 with TRBJ1-6; D perhaps matches TRBD1 (5 bases). The V gene's germline CDR1 is MNHEY and CDR2 SVGAGI. The CDR3 runs to 13 residues. V was clipped by 0 bases and J by 10 bases, with 7 bases between them. This CDR3 is CASSYSTGSPLHF. CDR3 coding DNA: TGTGCCAGCAGTTACTCTACAGGATCACCCCTCCACTTT.

This rearrangement joins TRBV4-1 to TRBJ1-5; weak D call: TRBD1 (6 bases). The germline gives CDR1 MGHRA, CDR2 YSYEKL. Trimming removed 1 base at V and 4 bases at J, with 11 bases between. CDR3 length equals 15 residues. The DNA of the CDR3 is TGCGCCAGCAGCCAAGGCCAGGGGCTAAATCAGCCCCAGCATTTT. It is translated as CASSQGQGLNQPQHF.

The J gene is TRBJ2-7, the V gene TRBV11-3; D perhaps matches TRBD2 (6 bases). From germline, CDR1 is SGHNT and CDR2 YENEEA. This CDR3 is built from 13 residues. With 1 base removed from V and 5 bases from J, the gap between germline ends came to 9 bases. The CDR3 bases are TGTGCCAGCAGCTTAGCGGGGGAGAACGAGCAGTACTTC. This gives the protein CASSLAGENEQYF.

This clone occurred once. V usage is TRBV5-1 and J usage is TRBJ2-1; no clear D. This CDR3 comprises 13 residues. With 0 bases removed from V and 4 bases from J, the gap between germline ends came to 5 bases. CDR1 is SGHRS and CDR2 is YFSETQ in the germline V gene. The CDR3 protein is CASSLALYNEQFF. CDR3 nucleotide sequence: TGCGCCAGCAGCTTGGCTCTTTACAATGAGCAGTTCTTC.

The gene calls are TRBV15 and TRBJ2-3, with D tentatively TRBD1 (6 bases). This CDR3 has 14 amino acids. With 3 bases removed from V and 3 bases from J, the gap between germline ends came to 10 bases. The germline V gene has CDR1 LNHNV and CDR2 YYDKDF (reference sequence). CDR3 coding DNA: TGTGCCACCAGCAGGGCAGGGGCGACAGATACGCAGTATTTT. Translation: CATSRAGATDTQYF.